This TCR beta chain was retrieved from a study of human T cells and chemical hapten exposure. Overall study context: Patch tests of 0.01% DPC on the upper back were read at 6 days. Points from the study as a whole: DPC sensitization produced no change in TCRs with frequency above 1 in 1000. The formation of large CDR3 similarity clusters by expanded TCRs significantly exceeded that of controls.

Within the library, unique molecular identifiers were attached to each individual cDNA molecule. TCRdb re-called the reads through MiXCR, storing one row per CDR3 protein. The table shows around 2,700 distinct CDR3 sequences, with 35% to 45% occurring only once. The germline V gene encodes CDR1 DFQATT and CDR2 SNEGSKA (reference sequence). The CDR3 consists of 15 residues. Trimming cost V 6 bases and J 5 bases; bases outside gene matches: 10. Specified treatment: therapeutic diphenylcyclopropenone sensitization with weekly scalp DPC. The total RNA was obtained from whole blood that was not fractionated. This clonotype was seen only a few times. The antigen remains unidentified.

The sequence was obtained from an adult with alopecia areata. Some clones in this sample may be carry-over from other donors' samples. This table probably holds off-target reads from a library built for another chain. Sample: whole blood, taken before DPC sensitization or 2, 6, or about 24 weeks after (not recorded which). This rearrangement joins TRBV20-1 to TRBJ2-3; 11 nucleotides align to TRBD2. In DNA form, the CDR3 reads TGCAGTGCCTTGATAGCGGGAGGGCCAGGAGATACGCAGTATTTT. Translating gives CSALIAGGPGDTQYF.